Shown below are 7 T cell receptor beta chains from a single sample sequenced in a study of T cell repertoires in cytomegalovirus infection. TCRdb reprocessed the reads via MiXCR and lists one record per CDR3 protein. In the table there are about 920,000 distinct CDR3 sequences, roughly a third of which are singletons. These receptors have no identified antigens. The material was cultured CD8+ T cells from PBMCs, obtained from culture after CMV antigen stimulation. These TCRs come from a human donor in good health (CMV status not recorded). Some clones in this sample may be carry-over from other donors' samples.

The J gene is TRBJ2-1, the V gene TRBV9, with TRBD1 matching 9 bases. With 2 bases clipped from V and 4 bases from J, the junction kept 7 bases outside the gene matches. CDR1 is SGDLS, CDR2 YYNGEE, per germline. The CDR3 loop spans 16 amino acids. The CDR3 DNA follows: TGTGCCAGCAGCGTCTCCGGGACAGGGATTTACAATGAGCAGTTCTTC. It is translated as CASSVSGTGIYNEQFF.

The chain recombines TRBV3-1 with TRBJ2-1, with D perhaps TRBD1 or TRBD2 (5 bases each). This CDR3 region has 15 residues. Between the trimmed V and J ends, which lost 3 bases and 5 bases, there was a span of 14 bases. Germline CDR1 LGHDT, CDR2 YNNKEL (reference sequence). The DNA of the CDR3 is TGTGCCAGCAGCCACTCGTTTGGGGGAAACAATGAGCAGTTCTTC. Translating it yields CASSHSFGGNNEQFF.

This clonotype has a handful of counts. CDR3 loop: CASSLNSGQGNPYEQYF. For the CDR3, the DNA is TGTGCCAGCAGCCTAAATTCGGGACAGGGGAATCCCTACGAGCAGTACTTC. The rearrangement joins TRBV3-1 to TRBJ2-7; 10 nucleotides line up with TRBD1. The CDR3 covers 17 residues. V was pared by 4 bases and J by 2 bases, with 11 bases of the junction left unmatched. Germline CDR1 LGHDT, CDR2 YNNKEL (reference sequence).

In its sample, this clonotype was seen a few times. V and J are TRBV6-5 and TRBJ2-5; TRBD2 agrees at 12 bases. In germline, CDR1 is MNHEY, CDR2 SVGAGI. V lost 7 bases to trimming and J lost 5 bases; unmatched junction nucleotides: 11. CDR3 length: 16 residues. The CDR3 region is CASTYSLAGGKETQYF. The CDR3 DNA reads TGTGCCAGCACCTACTCACTAGCGGGGGGAAAGGAGACCCAGTACTTC.

This chain uses TRBV4-1 with TRBJ1-3, with TRBD1 as a possible D gene (5 bases). V was trimmed by 3 bases and J by 2 bases, leaving 8 bases between them. This CDR3 is built from 14 residues. Germline CDR1 is MGHRA and CDR2 is YSYEKL. The CDR3 nucleotides are TGCGCCAGCAGCCAGGGGCCGACTGGAAACACCATATATTTT. Protein sequence: CASSQGPTGNTIYF.

This clonotype showed up just once. This chain links TRBV6-1 with TRBJ2-1; no clear D gene. There are 15 residues in the CDR3. CDR1 is MNHNS and CDR2 is SASEGT in the germline V gene. Trimming removed 2 bases at V and 0 bases at J, with 8 bases between. The CDR3 DNA reads TGTGCCAGCAGTGAAACACTCGGCTCCTACAATGAGCAGTTCTTC. Its protein product is CASSETLGSYNEQFF.

The genes are TRBV29-1 and TRBJ2-5; TRBD2 agrees at 7 bases. CDR3 size: 15 residues. Trimming at V came to 6 bases and at J to 10 bases, leaving 20 bases not matched to a gene. In germline, CDR1 is SQVTM, CDR2 ANQGSEA. In nucleotides, the CDR3 is TGCAGCGTCGGGGGTCTAGCGGCGCCTGGGGGTGGCCAGTACTTC. It is translated as CSVGGLAAPGGGQYF.